A few counts support the clone carrying this TCR beta chain. The sample is drawn from a study of T-cell memory formation after mild COVID-19. The wider study: TCR clusters were mostly donor specific.

TCRdb processed the 5' RACE reads anew with MiXCR; each CDR3 protein has one entry. The table lists 150,000 to 200,000 distinct CDR3 sequences, more than 14% of them singletons. The sample comprised PBMCs or a T cell subset sorted from them (not recorded which). This receptor was identified in an adult woman who had mild COVID-19 (a few samples of this study predate the infection). Cell type and time point are not known.

CDR3 bases: TGTGCCATCAGCCCGAACTCCGCGGGGGCCTCCGGGGAGCTGTTTTTT. As protein: CAISPNSAGASGELFF. J is TRBJ2-2 and V is TRBV10-3, with TRBD2 as a possible D gene (7 bases). This CDR3 is 16 amino acids long. Germline assignment: CDR1 ENHRY and CDR2 SYGVKD. The V gene lost 6 bases and the J gene lost 6 bases, with 20 bases spanning the gap.